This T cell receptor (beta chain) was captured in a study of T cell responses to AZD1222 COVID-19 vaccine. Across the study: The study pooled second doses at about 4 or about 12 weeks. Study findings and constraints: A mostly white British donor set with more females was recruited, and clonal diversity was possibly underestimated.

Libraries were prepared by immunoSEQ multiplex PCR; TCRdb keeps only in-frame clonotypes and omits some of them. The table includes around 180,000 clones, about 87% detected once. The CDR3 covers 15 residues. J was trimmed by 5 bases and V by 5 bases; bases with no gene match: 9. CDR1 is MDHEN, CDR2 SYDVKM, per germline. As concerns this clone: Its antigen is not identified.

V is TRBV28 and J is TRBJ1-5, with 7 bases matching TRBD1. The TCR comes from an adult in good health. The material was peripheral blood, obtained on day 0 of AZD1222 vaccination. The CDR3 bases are TGTGCCAGCAGTCCTCCGACAGGGAACCATCAGCCCCAGCATTTT. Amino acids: CASSPPTGNHQPQHF.